These 7 T cell receptor beta chains originate from one sample sequenced in a study of molecular identifiers for immune sequencing clone quantification (dated by TCRdb to the late 2010s). Library method: PCR. TCRdb lists the instrument as NextSeq 500. Through fastp at Q25 and MiXCR, TCRdb rebuilt clones from the public reads, retaining in-frame beta chains. Rows are unified per CDR3 protein, each entry keeping the most common DNA and genes. This sample is represented by approximately 550,000 distinct CDR3 sequences; about 26% of them were singletons. Roughly 0.77% of the sample is taken by the ten largest. The sequenced material came from naive CD8+ T cells from blood, with Jurkat cell RNA spiked in. The sample's cell subset or site label, in plain terms: FACS-sorted CD8+CD4-CCR7+CD45RA+ naive T cells. The source of these receptors is a human donor in good health. Some libraries in this study had Jurkat cell RNA spiked in.

In this sample, this clonotype turned up a few times. The J gene is TRBJ2-7, the V gene TRBV6-5, with 7 bases identical to TRBD1. Germline CDR1 reads MNHEY; CDR2 reads SVGAGI. The CDR3 is 15 residues long. The V gene end was trimmed by 2 bases and the J gene end by 2 bases; junction bases not matched to a gene: 6. The CDR3 region is CASSYHRDRPYEQYF. In DNA form, the CDR3 reads TGTGCCAGCAGTTACCACCGGGACAGACCCTACGAGCAGTACTTC.

This clonotype was recorded many times. The chain has TRBV6-5 and TRBJ2-7; TRBD1 agrees at 9 bases. Germline CDR1 MNHEY, CDR2 SVGAGI. The CDR3 loop spans 15 amino acids. J was trimmed by 3 bases and V by 0 bases; bases with no gene match: 3. CDR3 amino acids: CASSYSRQGVYEQYF. DNA for the CDR3: TGTGCCAGCAGTTACTCTCGACAGGGGGTCTACGAGCAGTACTTC.

This clonotype was counted between two and nine times. The chain combines TRBV30 with TRBJ1-1; maybe TRBD1 (6 bases). The CDR3 has 12 residues. V lost 5 bases and J 8 bases, leaving 15 bases between the germline ends. Germline CDR1 GTSNPN, CDR2 SVGIG (reference sequence). CDR3 coding DNA: TGTGCCTGGGGCGGAGGGACAACCGAAGCTTTCTTT. The encoded protein is CAWGGGTTEAFF.

This clonotype was detected ten times or more. The V and J genes are TRBV4-3 and TRBJ1-1, with no clear D. This CDR3 contains 15 residues. Per the germline V gene, CDR1 is LGHNA and CDR2 is YSLEER. Trimming shortened V by 0 bases and J by 0 bases, and 8 bases separated the two germline ends. CDR3 loop: CASSQDPNLNTEAFF. DNA of the CDR3: TGCGCCAGCAGCCAAGATCCGAATCTGAACACTGAAGCTTTCTTT.

This clonotype was observed at least ten times. V usage is TRBV12-3 or TRBV12-4 and J usage is TRBJ2-2; D not resolved. CDR3 length: 13 residues. V lost 1 base to trimming and J lost 5 bases, with 5 bases between them. The CDR3 sequence is CASSLDQTGELFF. CDR3 nucleotide sequence: TGTGCCAGCAGTTTAGATCAGACCGGGGAGCTGTTTTTT.

CDR3 bases: TGTGCCAGCAGCGTAGACGGGACATTCCCCATATATTTT. Its translation is CASSVDGTFPIYF. V gene TRBV9 combines with J gene TRBJ1-3; TRBD1 might be the D (6 bases). V was cut by 0 bases and J by 11 bases, with 12 bases left in between. The CDR3 consists of 13 residues. CDR1 and CDR2 from the germline V gene are SGDLS and YYNGEE.

As regards this clonotype: This sequence may be a read error, since a much larger clone differs from it by one base. The chain recombines TRBV6-5 with TRBJ2-7; TRBD1 matches 10 bases. The germline V gene encodes CDR1 MNHEY and CDR2 SVGAGI. The CDR3 is 15 residues long. Trimming took 5 bases from V and 6 from J; bases not matched to a gene: 10. In nucleotides, the CDR3 is TGTGCCAGCAGTGCTCCGGGACAGGGGATGATCGAGCAGTACTTC. Its translation: CASSAPGQGMIEQYF.